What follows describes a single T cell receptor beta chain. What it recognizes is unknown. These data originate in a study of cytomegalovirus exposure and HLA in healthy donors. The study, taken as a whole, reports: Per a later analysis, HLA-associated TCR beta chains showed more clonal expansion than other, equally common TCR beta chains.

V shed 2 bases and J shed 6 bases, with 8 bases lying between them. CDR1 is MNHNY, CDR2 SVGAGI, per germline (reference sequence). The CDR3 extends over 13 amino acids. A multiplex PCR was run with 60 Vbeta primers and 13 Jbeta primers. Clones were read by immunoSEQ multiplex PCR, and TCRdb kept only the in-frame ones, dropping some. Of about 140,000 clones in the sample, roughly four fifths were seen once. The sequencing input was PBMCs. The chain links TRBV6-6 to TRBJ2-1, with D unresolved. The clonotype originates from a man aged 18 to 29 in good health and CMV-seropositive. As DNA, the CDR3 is TGTGCCAGCAGTTACACCCGAGGCAATGAGCAGTTCTTC. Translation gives CASSYTRGNEQFF.